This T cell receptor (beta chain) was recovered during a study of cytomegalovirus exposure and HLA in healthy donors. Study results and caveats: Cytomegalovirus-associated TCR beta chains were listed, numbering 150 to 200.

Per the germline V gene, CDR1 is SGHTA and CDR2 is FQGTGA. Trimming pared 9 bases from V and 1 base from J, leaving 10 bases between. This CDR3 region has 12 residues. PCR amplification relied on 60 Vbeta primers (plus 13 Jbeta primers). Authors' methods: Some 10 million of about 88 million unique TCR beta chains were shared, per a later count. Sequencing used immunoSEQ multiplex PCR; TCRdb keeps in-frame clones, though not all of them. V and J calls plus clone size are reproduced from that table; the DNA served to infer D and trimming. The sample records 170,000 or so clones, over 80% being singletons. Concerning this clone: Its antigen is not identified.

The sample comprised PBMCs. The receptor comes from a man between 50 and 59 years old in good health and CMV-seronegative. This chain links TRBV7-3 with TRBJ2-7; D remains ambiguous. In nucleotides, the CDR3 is TGTGCCAGGTACATTTGGTCCTACGAGCAGTACTTC. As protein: CARYIWSYEQYF. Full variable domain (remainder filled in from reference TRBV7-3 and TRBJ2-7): GAGVSQTPSNKVTEKGKYVELRCDPISGHTALYWYRQSLGQGPEFLIYFQGTGAADDSGLPNDRFFAVRPEGSVSTLKIQRTERGDSAVYLCARYIWSYEQYFGPGTRLTVT.